The 25 T cell receptor beta chains below were found in one sample sequenced in a study of blood T cell repertoires in COVID-19. Some clones are missing from TCRdb's copy, which holds only in-frame ones; the method was immunoSEQ multiplex PCR. The data show over 75,000 clones, over 70% seen once. The sequenced sample consisted of peripheral blood. These receptors all come from a human donor in a cohort sampled during active COVID-19.

The V call is TRBV6-2 or TRBV6-3, the J call TRBJ2-1; 8 nucleotides line up with TRBD2. V lost 4 bases to trimming and J lost 0 bases; unmatched junction nucleotides: 5. The germline gives CDR1 MNHEY, CDR2 SVGEGT. The CDR3 covers 16 residues. CDR3: CASSLTGTSSYNEQFF. CDR3 nucleotides: TGTGCCAGCAGTTTGACCGGGACTAGCTCCTACAATGAGCAGTTCTTC.

As regards this clone: One end of the junction fails to match germline, which may point to a read error. The rearrangement joins TRBV7-2 to TRBJ2-3; 11 nucleotides line up with TRBD1. This CDR3 comprises 19 residues. Per germline, CDR1 SGHTA and CDR2 FQGNSA. DNA for the CDR3: TGTGCCAGCAGCCTAGCCGGGACAGGGGGTCACGCTAGCACAGATACGCAGTATTTT. Residues: CASSLAGTGGHASTDTQYF.

This clone was observed a handful of times. The rearrangement links TRBV5-1 to TRBJ2-2; 10 nucleotides agree with TRBD2. The CDR3 has 14 amino acids. Germline CDR1 and CDR2: SGHRS and YFSETQ. The ends lost 0 bases at V and 7 bases at J; junction bases unmatched: 0. The CDR3 reads CASSLASGGGELFF. The CDR3, as DNA: TGCGCCAGCAGCTTGGCTAGCGGGGGCGGGGAGCTGTTTTTT.

This chain connects TRBV11-2 to TRBJ2-6, with TRBD2 identical over 10 bases. The junction had 6 bases not matched to a gene; V was cut back by 3 bases and J by 16 bases. Germline V gene lookup returns CDR1 SGHAT and CDR2 FQNNGV. The CDR3 loop spans 13 amino acids. CDR3 residues: CASSFLAGVLLTF. The DNA for the CDR3 is TGTGCCAGCAGCTTCCTAGCGGGGGTACTGCTGACTTTC.

The chain links TRBV29-1 to TRBJ2-1; D unresolved. CDR1 is SQVTM and CDR2 is ANQGSEA in the germline V gene. CDR3 length equals 16 residues. V lost 0 bases and J 1 base, leaving 13 bases between the germline ends. The DNA of the CDR3 is TGCAGCGTTGAAGATTTCTCGGCGGATTCCTACAATGAGCAGTTCTTC. Amino acids: CSVEDFSADSYNEQFF.

This clone was recorded once. Other DNA sequences within the sample encode an identical CDR3. The gene calls are TRBV5-1 and TRBJ1-1; 7 bases fit TRBD1. Germline CDR1 is SGHRS and CDR2 is YFSETQ. The V and J ends lost 4 bases and 1 base, in that order; junction bases with no gene match: 4. CDR3 length: 14 amino acids. The CDR3 DNA reads TGCGCCAGCAGCCCCGGGACAGCGAACACTGAAGCTTTCTTT. This sequence encodes CASSPGTANTEAFF.

This clone was observed a handful of times. The chain is built from TRBV19 and TRBJ1-5; D not resolved. The CDR3 extends over 14 amino acids. In germline, CDR1 is LNHDA, CDR2 SQIVND (reference sequence). Between the trimmed V and J ends, which lost 3 bases and 6 bases, there was a span of 12 bases. The CDR3 DNA is TGTGCCAGTAGTATGGATGGAGTATTTCAGCCCCAGCATTTT. This sequence encodes CASSMDGVFQPQHF.

The chain employs TRBV7-8 and TRBJ2-2, with TRBD2 matching 11 bases. The V segment lost 5 bases and the J segment 1 base; nucleotides outside the gene matches: 6. The length of the CDR3 is 17 residues. Germline CDR1 SGHVS, CDR2 FQNEAQ. The CDR3 protein is CASSIPTSGGNTGELFF. CDR3 DNA: TGTGCCAGCAGCATCCCCACTAGCGGGGGGAACACCGGGGAGCTGTTTTTT.

This clone has more than one count but fewer than ten. The rearrangement links TRBV19 to TRBJ1-5, with a weak D call TRBD1 (5 bases). Germline loops: CDR1 LNHDA, CDR2 SQIVND (reference sequence). The V and J ends lost 8 bases and 4 bases respectively, with 15 bases between them. The CDR3 spans 14 residues. The chain's CDR3 is CASWSQGGNQPQHF. DNA of the CDR3: TGTGCCAGTTGGAGCCAGGGCGGAAATCAGCCCCAGCATTTT.

The rearrangement uses TRBV11-2 and TRBJ2-1; 9 nucleotides line up with TRBD2. V gave up 6 bases and J gave up 10 bases; unmatched junction bases: 13. CDR1 and CDR2 (germline): SGHAT, FQNNGV. The CDR3 extends over 15 amino acids. The CDR3 is CASRMGGGANREQFF. The CDR3 DNA sequence: TGTGCCAGCAGGATGGGCGGGGGGGCCAACCGAGAGCAGTTCTTC.

V and J are TRBV6-5 and TRBJ2-7, with D possibly TRBD1 on 6 matching bases. The CDR3 runs 12 residues. Trimming took off 6 bases at V and 0 bases at J, with 6 bases between the two ends. Germline values: CDR1 MNHEY, CDR2 SVGAGI. The chain's CDR3 is CASRGHSYEQYF. CDR3 in DNA: TGTGCCAGCAGGGGACACTCCTACGAGCAGTACTTC.

The V call is TRBV24-1, the J call TRBJ2-1; TRBD1 matches 9 bases. After removal of 6 bases from V and 8 bases from J, the junction contained 10 bases not matched to a gene. Germline assignment: CDR1 KGHDR and CDR2 SFDVKD. The CDR3 consists of 15 residues. The DNA for the CDR3 is TGTGCCACCAGTAGACGGACAGGGGTTTTGGATGAGCAGTTCTTC. Encoded protein: CATSRRTGVLDEQFF.

The chain combines TRBV4-1 with TRBJ1-3; 10 bases line up with TRBD1. Germline CDR1 is MGHRA and CDR2 is YSYEKL. The CDR3 length is 13 residues. V lost 5 bases and J lost 7; bases outside the gene matches: 2. The CDR3 DNA sequence: TGCGCCAGCAGCACGGACAGGGGGAACACCATATATTTT. The encoded protein is CASSTDRGNTIYF.

The chain is built from TRBV5-5 and TRBJ1-1; TRBD1 is a possible D gene (5 bases). V lost 4 bases and J lost 4, with 14 bases in between. This CDR3 is 14 amino acids long. Germline CDR1 SGHKS, CDR2 YYEKEE (reference sequence). CDR3 in amino acids: CASSRWGGGTEAFF. For the CDR3, the DNA is TGTGCCAGCAGCCGCTGGGGCGGCGGCACTGAAGCTTTCTTT.

This chain uses TRBV7-6 with TRBJ2-7, with 10 bases matching TRBD2. V gave up 5 bases and J gave up 3 bases; unmatched junction bases: 7. Germline CDR1 reads SGHVS; CDR2 reads FNYEAQ. The CDR3 consists of 15 residues. This chain's CDR3 is CASSPGLAGDYEQYV. The CDR3 coding sequence is TGTGCCAGCAGCCCGGGGCTAGCGGGAGACTACGAGCAGTACGTC.

The count of this clone is one. This may come from a read error, since a much larger clone is one base off. This specimen includes other DNA sequences encoding the same CDR3. The chain links TRBV18 to TRBJ2-7, with a possible D match to TRBD1 (6 bases). Germline V CDR1 and CDR2: KGHSH, LQKENI. The germline V and J ends were trimmed by 6 bases and 0 bases, with 12 bases remaining between them. The CDR3 runs 14 residues. The chain's CDR3 is CASSPLTGSYEQYF. DNA of the CDR3: TGTGCCAGCTCCCCCTTGACAGGCTCCTACGAGCAGTACTTC.

This clone was observed once. The chain uses TRBV2 and TRBJ2-1; a weak D match, TRBD2 (5 bases). Germline V gene lookup returns CDR1 SNHLY and CDR2 FYNNEI. V lost 1 base and J lost 8, with 12 bases in between. There are 14 residues in the CDR3. CDR3 region: CASSEGLAGHEQFF. The CDR3 nucleotides read TGTGCCAGCAGTGAAGGGCTAGCAGGCCATGAGCAGTTCTTC.

The gene calls are TRBV7-9 and TRBJ1-1, with 8 positions matching TRBD1. The CDR3 totals 14 residues. V gave up 5 bases and J gave up 6 bases; unmatched junction bases: 8. Germline CDR1 is SEHNR and CDR2 is FQNEAQ (reference sequence). The CDR3 nucleotides read TGTGCCAGCAGCCCTGGACAGGGCACGTCTGAAGCTTTCTTT. It specifies CASSPGQGTSEAFF.

V is TRBV6-2 or TRBV6-3 and J is TRBJ2-7, with 7 bases lining up with TRBD1. J gave up 3 bases and V 3 bases, and 8 bases lay outside the gene matches. Germline values: CDR1 MNHEY, CDR2 SVGEGT. This CDR3 is 15 amino acids long. The CDR3 coding sequence is TGTGCCAGCAGTTATGTGGGGACAGAACTCTACGAGCAGTACGTC. It specifies CASSYVGTELYEQYV.

The gene calls are TRBV30 and TRBJ2-7; 10 nucleotides match TRBD2. V gave up 1 base and J gave up 0 bases; unmatched junction bases: 3. Germline V gene sequence: CDR1 GTSNPN, CDR2 SVGIG (reference sequence). The CDR3 extends over 15 amino acids. CDR3 DNA sequence: TGTGCCTGGAGTGGACCTAGCGGGAGCTCCTACGAGCAGTACGTC. Its protein product is CAWSGPSGSSYEQYV.

This clone occurred a few times. The chain uses TRBV7-9 and TRBJ2-3; 9 positions agree with TRBD2. The CDR3 has 15 residues. The V and J ends lost 10 bases and 3 bases, in that order; junction bases with no gene match: 11. The V gene's germline CDR1 is SEHNR and CDR2 FQNEAQ (reference sequence). The CDR3 spells CAIPLRGGATDTQYF. CDR3 in DNA: TGTGCCATACCCTTGCGGGGGGGCGCAACAGATACGCAGTATTTT. Drawing the rest from reference TRBV7-9 and TRBJ2-3, the complete variable domain is DTGVSQNPRHKITKRGQNVTFRCDPISEHNRLYWYRQTLGQGPEFLTYFQNEAQLEKSRLLSDRFSAERPKGSFSTLEIQRTEQGDSAMYLCAIPLRGGATDTQYFGPGTRLTVL.

Only one count was recorded for this clone. The gene calls are TRBV5-1 and TRBJ2-1; 7 nucleotides line up with TRBD1. This CDR3 has 16 amino acids. The germline V gene encodes CDR1 SGHRS and CDR2 YFSETQ. The V segment lost 0 bases and the J segment 3 bases; nucleotides outside the gene matches: 6. The CDR3 sequence is CASSLEGGPSYNEQFF. CDR3 DNA sequence: TGCGCCAGCAGCTTGGAAGGGGGCCCCAGCTACAATGAGCAGTTCTTC.

V and J are TRBV6-5 and TRBJ2-7; maybe TRBD1 (6 bases). V lost 2 bases and J 6 bases, leaving 14 bases between the germline ends. Germline-derived CDR1 and CDR2 are MNHEY and SVGAGI. The CDR3 contains 14 residues. The CDR3 reads CASSYREQGSEQYF. The CDR3 region has the DNA TGTGCCAGCAGTTACCGCGAACAGGGAAGCGAGCAGTACTTC.

This sequence joins TRBV2 and TRBJ1-2; possibly TRBD1 for D (6 bases). This CDR3 contains 13 residues. The V end lost 3 bases, the J end lost 3 bases, and 8 bases lay between the germline ends. CDR1 is SNHLY, CDR2 FYNNEI, per germline. The chain's CDR3 is CASSEDSYYGYTF. The CDR3 DNA reads as TGTGCCAGCAGTGAGGACAGCTACTATGGCTACACCTTC.

This rearrangement joins TRBV6-2 or TRBV6-3 to TRBJ1-2; D ambiguous. CDR1 and CDR2 from the germline V gene are MNHEY and SVGEGT. Trimming cost V 3 bases and J 5 bases, with 13 bases left between them. This CDR3 has 14 residues. The CDR3 region is CASSYQAFTYGYTF. For the CDR3, the DNA is TGTGCCAGCAGTTATCAGGCCTTTACGTATGGCTACACCTTC.